The T cell receptor (beta chain) described here comes from a study of cytomegalovirus exposure and HLA in healthy donors. The study, taken as a whole, reports: The authors later found HLA-associated TCR beta chains more clonally expanded than equally common others. Judged likely to be a sequencing artifact was a cluster of highly shared sequence variants. Later analysis demonstrated an association between a missense DCLRE1C variant and TCR beta V- and J-gene trimming.

Note on this clone: Antigen unknown.

V was clipped by 3 bases and J by 7 bases, with 21 bases between them. This CDR3 comprises 16 residues. Germline-derived CDR1 and CDR2 are SGHAT and FQNNGV. In the PCR, 60 Vbeta and 13 Jbeta primers were used. Measured with immunoSEQ multiplex PCR; TCRdb has only the in-frame clones, and not every one. The top ten clones hold about 1.5% of a sample with around 250,000 clones, approximately 91% of them seen once. This chain uses TRBV11-2 with TRBJ1-2; D is perhaps TRBD1 (6 bases). Material: PBMCs. This receptor was taken from a girl under 10 years old in good health and CMV-seronegative. CDR3 nucleotides: TGTGCCAGCAGCTTCGGACAGCGTTTCGTCCCGCGTGGCTACACCTTC. Its translation: CASSFGQRFVPRGYTF.